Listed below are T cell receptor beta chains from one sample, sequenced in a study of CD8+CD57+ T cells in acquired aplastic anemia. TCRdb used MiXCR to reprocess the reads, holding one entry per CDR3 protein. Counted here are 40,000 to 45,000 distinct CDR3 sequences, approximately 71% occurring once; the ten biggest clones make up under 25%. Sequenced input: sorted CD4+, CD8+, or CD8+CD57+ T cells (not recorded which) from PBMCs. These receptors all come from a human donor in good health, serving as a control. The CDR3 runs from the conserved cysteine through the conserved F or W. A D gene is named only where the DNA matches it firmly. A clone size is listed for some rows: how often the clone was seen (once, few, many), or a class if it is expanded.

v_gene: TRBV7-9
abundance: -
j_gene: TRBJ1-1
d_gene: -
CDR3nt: TGTGCCAGCCGAAGGGGCGAGGACACTGAAGCTTTCTTT
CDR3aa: CASRRGEDTEAFF

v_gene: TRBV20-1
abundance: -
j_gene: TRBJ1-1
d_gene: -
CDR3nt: TGCAGTGTCAACCTAGGGAACACTGAAGCTTTCTTT
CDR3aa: CSVNLGNTEAFF

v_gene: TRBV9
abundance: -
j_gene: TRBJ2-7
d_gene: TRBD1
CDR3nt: TGTGCCAGCAGCGTAGGGGGACAGGTCTTCGACGAGCAGTACTTC
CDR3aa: CASSVGGQVFDEQYF

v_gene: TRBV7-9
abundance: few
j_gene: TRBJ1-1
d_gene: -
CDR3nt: TGTGCCAGCAGCTTAGACAGGGCTGAAGCTTTCTTT
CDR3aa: CASSLDRAEAFF

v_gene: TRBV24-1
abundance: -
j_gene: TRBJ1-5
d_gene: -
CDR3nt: TGTGCCACCAGTGGAGAAGGGGCAGGGGAACAGCCCCAGCATTTT
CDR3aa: CATSGEGAGEQPQHF

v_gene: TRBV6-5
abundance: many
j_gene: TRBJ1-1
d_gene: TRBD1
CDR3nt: TGTGCCAGCAGTTACCTGGACAGGCAGCGCTGCATCTCCAACACTGAAGCTTTCTTT
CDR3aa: CASSYLDRQRCISNTEAFF

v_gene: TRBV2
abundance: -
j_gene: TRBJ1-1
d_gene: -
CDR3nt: TGTGCCAGCGAACTAATGAACACTGAAGCTTTCTTT
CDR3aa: CASELMNTEAFF

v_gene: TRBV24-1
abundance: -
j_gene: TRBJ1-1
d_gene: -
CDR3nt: TGTGCCACCAGTGATTTGCTTGGGATCGAAGCTTTCTTT
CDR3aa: CATSDLLGIEAFF

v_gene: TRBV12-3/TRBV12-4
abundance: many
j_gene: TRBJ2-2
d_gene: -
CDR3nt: TGTGCCAGCAGTTTCGTGGGCTGGGGAAACACCGGGGAGCTGTTTTTT
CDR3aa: CASSFVGWGNTGELFF

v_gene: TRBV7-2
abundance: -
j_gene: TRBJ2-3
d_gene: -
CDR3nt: TGTGCCAGCAGGGACAGAAAGGGCACAGATACGCAGTATTTT
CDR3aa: CASRDRKGTDTQYF

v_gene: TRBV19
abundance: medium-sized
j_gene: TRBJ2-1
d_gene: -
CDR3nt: TGTGCCAGTAGTATTGGAGACAGCCCCTCTTCCTTC
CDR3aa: CASSIGDSPSSF

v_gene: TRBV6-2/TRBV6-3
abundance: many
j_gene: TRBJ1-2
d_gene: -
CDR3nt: TGTGCCAGCAGTTACGATAGGGTTCAAGGCTATGGCTACACCTTC
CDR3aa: CASSYDRVQGYGYTF

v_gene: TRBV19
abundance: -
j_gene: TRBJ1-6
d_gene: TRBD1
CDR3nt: TGTGCCAGTAGGATAGCCGGGACAGTCGAATCACCCCTCCACTTT
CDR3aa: CASRIAGTVESPLHF

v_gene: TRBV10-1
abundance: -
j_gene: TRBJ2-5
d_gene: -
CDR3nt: TGCGCCAGCAGTGAAGGGGGGACTACCGACCTCCAGTACTTC
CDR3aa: CASSEGGTTDLQYF

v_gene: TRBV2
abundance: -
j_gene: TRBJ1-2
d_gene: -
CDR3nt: TGTGCCAGCGGGGGGAACTATGGCTACACCTTC
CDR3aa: CASGGNYGYTF

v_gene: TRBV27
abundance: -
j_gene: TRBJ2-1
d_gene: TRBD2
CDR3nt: TGTGCCAGCAGTCGGCGACTAGCGGGGGGGAATACCAAAAACTACAATGAGCAGTTCTTC
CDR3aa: CASSRRLAGGNTKNYNEQFF

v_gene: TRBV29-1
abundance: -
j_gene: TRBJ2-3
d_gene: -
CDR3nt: TGCAGCGTTGAACTGGGTTTCGGAGAGACAGATACGCAGTATTTT
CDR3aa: CSVELGFGETDTQYF

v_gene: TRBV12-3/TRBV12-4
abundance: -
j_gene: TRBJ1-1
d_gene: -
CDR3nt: TGTGCCAGCAGTTGGGCTAACACTGAAGCTTTCTTT
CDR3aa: CASSWANTEAFF

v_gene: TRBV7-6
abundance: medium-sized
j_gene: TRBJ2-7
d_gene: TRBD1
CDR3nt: TGTGCCAGCAGCCAACCGGGACAGGGGTACGAGCAGTACTTC
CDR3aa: CASSQPGQGYEQYF

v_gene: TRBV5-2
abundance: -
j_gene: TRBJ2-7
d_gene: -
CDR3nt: TGTGCCAGCGCCGTGGGCGACTCCTACGAGCAGTACTTC
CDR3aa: CASAVGDSYEQYF

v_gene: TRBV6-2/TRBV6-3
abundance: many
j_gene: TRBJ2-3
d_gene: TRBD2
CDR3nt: TGTGCCAGCAGTTTTACTAGCGGAAGGGGCACAGATACGCAGTATTTT
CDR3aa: CASSFTSGRGTDTQYF

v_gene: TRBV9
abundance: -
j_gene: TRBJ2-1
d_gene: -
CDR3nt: TGTGCCAGCAGCGTAGAACAACAGCCTACGTCGCAGTTCTTC
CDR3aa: CASSVEQQPTSQFF

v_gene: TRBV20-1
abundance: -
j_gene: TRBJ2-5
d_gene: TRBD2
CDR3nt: TGCAGTGCTAGAGGTTCGGGACTAGCGGGGGGTAAGGCGGCCCAGTACTTC
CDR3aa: CSARGSGLAGGKAAQYF

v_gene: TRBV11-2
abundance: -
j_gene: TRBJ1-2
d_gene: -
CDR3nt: TGTGCCAGCAACCTACGGGTCCTTCTATTTTCTTCTAGGGGCCACACCTTC
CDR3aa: CASNLRVLLFSSRGHTF

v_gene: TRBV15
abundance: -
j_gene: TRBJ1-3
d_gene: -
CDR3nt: TGTGCCACCAGCGGCACTGACGTAGACACCATATATTTT
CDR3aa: CATSGTDVDTIYF

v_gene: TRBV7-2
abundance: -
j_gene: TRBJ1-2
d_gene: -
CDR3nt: TGTGCCAGCAGCTTAGGAGTACGTCGGAATGGCTACACCTTC
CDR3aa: CASSLGVRRNGYTF

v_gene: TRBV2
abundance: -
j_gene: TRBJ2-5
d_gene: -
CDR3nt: TGTGCCAGCAGTGAAGAGCGAGGCAGCGGAGAGACCCAGTACTTC
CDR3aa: CASSEERGSGETQYF

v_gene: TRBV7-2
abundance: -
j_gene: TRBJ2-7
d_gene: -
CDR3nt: TGTGCCAGCGGCCCCACAGGGCCCTACGAGCAGTACTTC
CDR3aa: CASGPTGPYEQYF

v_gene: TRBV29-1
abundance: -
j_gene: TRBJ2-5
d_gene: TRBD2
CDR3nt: TGCAGCGCGCGAGCTAGCGGGACCGAGACCCAGTACTTC
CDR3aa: CSARASGTETQYF

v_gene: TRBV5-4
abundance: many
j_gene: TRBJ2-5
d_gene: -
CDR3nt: TGTGCCACCCGCCTGGCAGACCAAGAGACCCAGTACTTC
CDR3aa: CATRLADQETQYF